The rows below give T cell receptor beta chains drawn from one sample of a study of shared T cell receptors in the human thymus. The table came from immunoSEQ multiplex PCR; TCRdb's copy has only in-frame clones and leaves some out. The sample has about 610,000 clones, 85% to 90% seen once. The same data also went into a second study, on human thymus T cells.

Sequenced input: thymocytes. The origin of the receptors is a boy younger than two with a congenital heart defect. The CDR3 runs from the conserved cysteine through the conserved F or W. The D gene is left open where the match is weak. The listing skips clone size in some rows; elsewhere it reads once, few, many or a size class.

.	TRBV25-1	TRBJ1-5	.	TGTGCCAGCAGTGAAGCGGAAAAGCCCCAGCATTTT	CASSEAEKPQHF
.	TRBV18	TRBJ2-1	.	TGTGCCAGCTCGCCCCGACCGGGACACTCCTACAATGAGCAGTTCTTC	CASSPRPGHSYNEQFF
TRBD1	TRBV6-4	TRBJ2-1	.	TGTGCCAGCAGTGATGGACAGGGGGCCGGCAATGAGCAGTTCTTC	CASSDGQGAGNEQFF
TRBD1	TRBV30	TRBJ2-7	.	TGTGCCTGGAGGCCGGGACAGAAATTCGGGCGGCCCTACGAGCAGTACTTC	CAWRPGQKFGRPYEQYF
TRBD2	TRBV19	TRBJ2-7	.	TGTGCCAGTAGTATAGAAGCGGGAGCTTGCGAGCAGTACTTC	CASSIEAGACEQYF
TRBD1	TRBV7-9	TRBJ2-7	.	TGTGCCAGCAGCGAAGACAGGGGCCACGAGCAGTACTTC	CASSEDRGHEQYF
TRBD1	TRBV27	TRBJ2-3	.	TGTGCCAGCAGTCCCCGGGACAGGGCCCTCACAGATACGCAGTATTTT	CASSPRDRALTDTQYF
.	TRBV4-2	TRBJ2-1	.	TGTGCCAGCAGCCGCCCACTAGCTACCAATGAGCAGTTCTTC	CASSRPLATNEQFF
.	TRBV2	TRBJ2-7	.	TGTGCCAGCAGTGTGGGGAGTCCGGAGCAGTACTTC	CASSVGSPEQYF
.	TRBV30	TRBJ2-6	.	TGTGCCTGGAGTGTACAGACGAGCTTTGGGGCCAACGTCCTGACTTTC	CAWSVQTSFGANVLTF
TRBD1	TRBV6-5	TRBJ1-1	.	TGTGCCAGCAGTTACTCCTCGACAGGGTATACTGAAGCTTTCTTT	CASSYSSTGYTEAFF
TRBD1	TRBV7-8	TRBJ2-1	once	TGTGCCAGCAGCAACAAAGCTTTCGACAGGGGGAATGAGCAGTTCTTC	CASSNKAFDRGNEQFF
.	TRBV16	TRBJ2-3	.	TGTGCCAGCAGCCAATCTGAGGGAGGATCCACAGATACGCAGTATTTT	CASSQSEGGSTDTQYF
TRBD1	TRBV6-1	TRBJ2-7	.	TGTGCCAGCATCCGGGACAGGGGTTCGGAAGAGCAGTACTTC	CASIRDRGSEEQYF
TRBD2	TRBV9	TRBJ2-3	.	TGTGCCAGCAGCGTCCCACTAGCGGGAATAATCGGCGACACAGATACGCAGTATTTT	CASSVPLAGIIGDTDTQYF
.	TRBV14	TRBJ1-2	.	TGTGCCAGCAGCCAGAGGGGGGGCAATGGCTACACCTTC	CASSQRGGNGYTF
TRBD1	TRBV5-6	TRBJ2-7	once	TGTGCCAGCAGCCGATCCTTCAGGGGGCCCAACTACGAGCAGTACTTC	CASSRSFRGPNYEQYF
TRBD1	TRBV27	TRBJ2-7	once	TGTGCCAGCAGTTTGAGTACAGGGGGGTACGAGCAGTACTTC	CASSLSTGGYEQYF
TRBD1	TRBV4-1	TRBJ2-7	.	TGCGCCAGCAGCCAAGATGTTCAGGGACAGAGCGGTCCCTACGAGCAGTACTTC	CASSQDVQGQSGPYEQYF
TRBD1	TRBV5-1	TRBJ2-3	.	TGCGCCAGCAGCTCGGACAGGCCCACAGATACGCAGTATTTT	CASSSDRPTDTQYF
.	TRBV7-2	TRBJ1-5	.	TGTGCCAGCACTAAGGGGGGGGGCCAGCCCCAGCATTTT	CASTKGGGQPQHF
TRBD1	TRBV5-6	TRBJ1-4	.	TGTGCCAGCAGCTACGGACAGGGTGTCGGTCCCGGTGAAAAACTGTTTTTT	CASSYGQGVGPGEKLFF
TRBD1	TRBV9	TRBJ1-4	.	TGTGCCAGCGCGGGACAGGGCGGTGAAAAACTGTTTTTT	CASAGQGGEKLFF
.	TRBV5-3	TRBJ2-1	.	TGTGCCAGAAGCTTTCTCCGGGAAAGGTACAATGAGCAGTTCTTC	CARSFLRERYNEQFF
.	TRBV5-1	TRBJ2-1	.	TGCGCCAGCAGCCCAGACCGGGACAAATACAATGAGCAGTTCTTC	CASSPDRDKYNEQFF
.	TRBV19	TRBJ1-5	.	TGTGCCAGTAGTATCCCGGTTAGAAGGGAGGATCAGCCCCAGCATTTT	CASSIPVRREDQPQHF
.	TRBV19	TRBJ2-1	few	TGTGCCAGTAGTATAAGGGGGAGTCGGAACAATGAGCAGTTCTTC	CASSIRGSRNNEQFF
.	TRBV7-3	TRBJ1-1	.	TGTGCCAGCAGCCCCGGGGGAGGGGCGCGGGACACTGAAGCTTTCTTT	CASSPGGGARDTEAFF
TRBD1	TRBV14	TRBJ2-1	.	TGTGCCAGCAGCCCGATCCTTACCGGGACAGTCTCCTACAATGAGCAGTTCTTC	CASSPILTGTVSYNEQFF
.	TRBV5-6	TRBJ1-2	.	TGTGCCAGCAGCTTGGACACCTATGGCTACACCTTC	CASSLDTYGYTF
TRBD2	TRBV14	TRBJ2-7	once	TGTGCCAGCAGCCAGGCCTGTAGCGGGAGAGTTTCGAACGAGCAGTACTTC	CASSQACSGRVSNEQYF
TRBD1	TRBV6-5	TRBJ1-2	.	TGTGCCAGCAGTTACTTTGCCGGGACAGCCTATGGCTACACCTTC	CASSYFAGTAYGYTF
TRBD1	TRBV19	TRBJ1-2	.	TGTGCCAGTAGTATACAGGGGGCGCCCCGGAACTATGGCTACACCTTC	CASSIQGAPRNYGYTF
TRBD2	TRBV2	TRBJ2-1	.	TGTGCCAGCAGTTGGGGACTACTCCATGAGCAGTTCTTC	CASSWGLLHEQFF
.	TRBV11-2	TRBJ1-5	few	TGTGCCAGCAGCACCGGACAGCATCAGCCCCAGCATTTT	CASSTGQHQPQHF
TRBD2	TRBV11-1	TRBJ2-7	.	TGTGCCAGCAGCTTAGTTAGCGGGCGGTTCTACGAGCAGTACTTC	CASSLVSGRFYEQYF
TRBD1	TRBV6-5	TRBJ1-2	.	TGTGCCAGCAGTTACTTAACAGGGGGCGCGAACTATGGCTACACCTTC	CASSYLTGGANYGYTF
.	TRBV7-9	TRBJ1-2	.	TGTGCCAGCAGCTCAAATCTAGGGGCGTCTGATTATGGCTACACCTTC	CASSSNLGASDYGYTF
.	TRBV11-2	TRBJ1-2	.	TGTGCCAGCAGCTCCCACTTCCCCCCCAGGGGTCACTATGGCTACACCTTC	CASSSHFPPRGHYGYTF
.	TRBV11-1	TRBJ2-5	.	TGTGCCAGCAGCTCAGTGGACTACACGAATCAAGAGACCCAGTACTTC	CASSSVDYTNQETQYF
TRBD1	TRBV5-6	TRBJ2-2	.	TGTGCCAGCAGCTTGATCTTCCGACAGGGGTTCGGGGAGCTGTTTTTT	CASSLIFRQGFGELFF
.	TRBV7-7	TRBJ1-2	.	TGTGCTAGCAGCCCGGTCGTAGGAGCTAACTATGGCTACACCTTC	CASSPVVGANYGYTF
TRBD1	TRBV7-2	TRBJ1-2	once	TGTGCCAGCAGCTTCAGAGGACAGGAGTTGGGCTACACCTTC	CASSFRGQELGYTF
TRBD1	TRBV7-2	TRBJ1-3	.	TGTGCCAGCAGCCTTTCCGGGACAGGCGCCGGAAACACCATATATTTT	CASSLSGTGAGNTIYF
TRBD2	TRBV4-2	TRBJ2-3	.	TGTGCCAGCAGGCCGCGACTAGCGGGGGGGGTAGATACGCAGTATTTT	CASRPRLAGGVDTQYF
TRBD1	TRBV29-1	TRBJ2-7	.	TGCAGCGTCCGACAGGGGTCCTACGAGCAGTACTTC	CSVRQGSYEQYF
TRBD2	TRBV4-1	TRBJ2-1	once	TGCGCCAGCAGCCGGCACCCGGTAGGGGAGGGCTCCTACAATGAGCAGTTCTTC	CASSRHPVGEGSYNEQFF
.	TRBV4-2	TRBJ2-1	.	TGTGCCAGCAGCCAAAGCGGTAGCTCCTACAATGAGCAGTTCTTC	CASSQSGSSYNEQFF
TRBD2	TRBV19	TRBJ2-2	.	TGTGCCAGTAGTTTCGGACTAGCGGGACGGACCGGGGAGCTGTTTTTT	CASSFGLAGRTGELFF
.	TRBV2	TRBJ1-3	.	TGTGCCAGCAGCCTCGAACATCCCTCTGGAAACACCATATATTTT	CASSLEHPSGNTIYF
TRBD1	TRBV18	TRBJ1-5	.	TGTGCCAGCTCACGGAACAGGGGTCGGGGAGAGGGCAATCAGCCCCAGCATTTT	CASSRNRGRGEGNQPQHF
TRBD2	TRBV7-9	TRBJ2-7	.	TGTGCCAGCAGCTTAGTTGGGACTAGCGGGAGACTGGGGGCATTCGAGCAGTACTTC	CASSLVGTSGRLGAFEQYF
.	TRBV11-3	TRBJ1-4	.	TGTGCCAGCAGTCAGGACGGGGGTAATGAAAAACTGTTTTTT	CASSQDGGNEKLFF
TRBD2	TRBV11-1	TRBJ2-1	.	TGTGCCAGCAGTCCCCGACTAGCGGCCTACAATGAGCAGTTCTTC	CASSPRLAAYNEQFF
TRBD2	TRBV7-9	TRBJ2-5	once	TGTGCCAGCAGCTTAGTAACTAGCGGGAGGCAAGAGACCCAGTACTTC	CASSLVTSGRQETQYF
TRBD1	TRBV9	TRBJ1-1	.	TGTGCCAGCAGCGCCGGACAGGGTGGGTACACTGAAGCTTTCTTT	CASSAGQGGYTEAFF
.	TRBV4-1	TRBJ1-1	.	TGCGCCAGCAGCCAAGCATCAGGTAACACTGAAGCTTTCTTT	CASSQASGNTEAFF
TRBD2	TRBV25-1	TRBJ2-5	.	TGTGCCAGCAGTGATGGGGGACTAGCGGGTCCCAGGGCCCAGTACTTC	CASSDGGLAGPRAQYF